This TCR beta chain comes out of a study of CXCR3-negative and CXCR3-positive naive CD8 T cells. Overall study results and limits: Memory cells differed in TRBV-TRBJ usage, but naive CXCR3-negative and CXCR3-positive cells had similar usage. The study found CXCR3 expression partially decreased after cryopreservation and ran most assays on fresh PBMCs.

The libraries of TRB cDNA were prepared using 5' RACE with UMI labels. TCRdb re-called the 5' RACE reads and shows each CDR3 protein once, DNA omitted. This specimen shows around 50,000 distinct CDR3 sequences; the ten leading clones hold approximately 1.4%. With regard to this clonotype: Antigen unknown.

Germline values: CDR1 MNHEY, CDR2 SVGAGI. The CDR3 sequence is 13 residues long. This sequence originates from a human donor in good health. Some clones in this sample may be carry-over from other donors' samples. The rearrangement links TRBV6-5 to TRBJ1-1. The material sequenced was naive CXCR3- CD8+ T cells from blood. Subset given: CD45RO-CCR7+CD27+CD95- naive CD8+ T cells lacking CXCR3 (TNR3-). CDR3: CASSYGSSNEAFF.